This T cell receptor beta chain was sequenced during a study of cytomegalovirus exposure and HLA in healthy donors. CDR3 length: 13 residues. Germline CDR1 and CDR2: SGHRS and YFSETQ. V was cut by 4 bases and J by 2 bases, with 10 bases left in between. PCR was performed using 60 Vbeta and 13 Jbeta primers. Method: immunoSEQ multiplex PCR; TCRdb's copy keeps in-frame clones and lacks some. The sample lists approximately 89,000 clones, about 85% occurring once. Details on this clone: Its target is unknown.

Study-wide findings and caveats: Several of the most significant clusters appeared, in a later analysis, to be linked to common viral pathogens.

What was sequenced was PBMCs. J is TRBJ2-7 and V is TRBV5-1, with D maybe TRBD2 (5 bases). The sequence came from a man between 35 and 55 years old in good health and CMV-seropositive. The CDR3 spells CASSHGNAYEQYF. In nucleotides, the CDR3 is TGCGCCAGCAGCCACGGGAACGCCTACGAGCAGTACTTC.